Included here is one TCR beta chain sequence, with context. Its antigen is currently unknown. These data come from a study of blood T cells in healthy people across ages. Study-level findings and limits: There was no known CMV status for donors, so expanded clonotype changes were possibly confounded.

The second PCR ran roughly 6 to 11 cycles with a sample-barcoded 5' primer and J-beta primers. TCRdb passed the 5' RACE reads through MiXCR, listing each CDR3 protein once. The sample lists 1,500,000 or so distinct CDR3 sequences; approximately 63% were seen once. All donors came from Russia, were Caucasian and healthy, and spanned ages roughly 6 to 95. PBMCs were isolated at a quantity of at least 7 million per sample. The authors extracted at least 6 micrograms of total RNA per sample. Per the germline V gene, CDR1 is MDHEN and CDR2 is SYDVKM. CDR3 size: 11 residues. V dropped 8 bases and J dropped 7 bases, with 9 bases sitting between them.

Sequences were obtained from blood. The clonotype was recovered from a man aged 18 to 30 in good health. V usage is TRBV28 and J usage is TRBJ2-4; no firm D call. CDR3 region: CASQSANIQYF. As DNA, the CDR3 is TGTGCCAGCCAATCGGCCAACATTCAGTACTTC.